One and the same sample provided the 27 T cell receptor beta chains below, sequenced in a study of metastatic and nonmetastatic thyroid tumors. Patients were all untreated before their thyroid surgery. TCRdb re-clonotyped the PCR reads through MiXCR. Of fewer than 35,000 clones in the sample, 30% were seen once. The sequenced sample was blood. The receptors shown here come from a female donor with papillary thyroid cancer or a benign thyroid nodule (not recorded which). Some clones in this sample may be carry-over from other donors' samples.

This clone was seen ten or more times. V gene TRBV12-3 or TRBV12-4 combines with J gene TRBJ2-7; 7 bases fit TRBD1. Trimming removed 5 bases from V and 5 bases from J; junction bases left unmatched: 9. This CDR3 is 14 amino acids long. CDR3 bases: TGTGCCAGCAGTGACACAGGGGTCATCCACGAGCAGTACTTC. Protein product: CASSDTGVIHEQYF.

This chain joins TRBV19 and TRBJ2-1, with 8 bases matching TRBD1. Germline V CDR1 and CDR2: LNHDA, SQIVND (reference sequence). The CDR3 is 15 amino acids. With V trimmed by 4 bases and J by 9 bases, 11 bases remained unmatched. The CDR3 DNA is TGTGCCAGTAGTAGGGGGGCAGGGGGCGGGTTTGAGCAGTTCTTC. This gives the protein CASSRGAGGGFEQFF.

This clone has just a few counts. The chain uses TRBV4-1 and TRBJ2-7; D gene uncertain. Per the germline V gene, CDR1 is MGHRA and CDR2 is YSYEKL. V gave up 0 bases and J gave up 1 base, with 10 bases separating them. The CDR3 is made up of 15 amino acids. CDR3 sequence: CASSQDPVASYEQYF. Here the CDR3 DNA reads TGCGCCAGCAGCCAAGATCCTGTGGCGTCCTACGAGCAGTACTTC.

This clone has ten or more counts. This chain connects TRBV6-1 to TRBJ2-1; D is tentatively TRBD1 or TRBD2 (5 bases each). Germline V CDR1 and CDR2: MNHNS, SASEGT. V dropped 6 bases and J dropped 3 bases, with 18 bases sitting between them. The CDR3 runs to 16 residues. The DNA of the CDR3 is TGTGCCAGCAGCAAACAGTTCGGGGCCTACTACAATGAGCAGTTCTTC. Translated: CASSKQFGAYYNEQFF.

This clone has a count of ten or more. The chain couples TRBV6-1 to TRBJ1-5; D remains unclear. Looked up from germline, CDR1 is MNHNS and CDR2 is SASEGT. The V end lost 1 base, the J end lost 0 bases, and 7 bases lay between the germline ends. CDR3 length equals 15 residues. As DNA, the CDR3 is TGTGCCAGCAGTGAAGGAGGTGATAGCAATCAGCCCCAGCATTTT. It yields the protein CASSEGGDSNQPQHF.

This clone was counted ten times or more. This chain connects TRBV7-2 to TRBJ2-1; D unclear. Trimming took 6 bases from V and 11 from J, leaving 14 bases between them. Per germline, CDR1 SGHTA and CDR2 FQGNSA. This CDR3 is 12 amino acids long. CDR3: CASRRRPGKQFF. The CDR3 nucleotides are TGTGCCAGCAGACGCCGTCCCGGTAAGCAGTTCTTC.

This clone was picked up many times. The V gene is TRBV7-2, the J gene TRBJ2-1, with a weak D call TRBD2 (6 bases). This CDR3 contains 17 residues. Germline V gene sequence: CDR1 SGHTA, CDR2 FQGNSA. The ends were cut back, 1 base at V and 0 bases at J, with 13 bases in the middle. CDR3 nucleotides: TGTGCCAGCAGCTTAGTCGGGACTCAAAGCTCCTACAATGAGCAGTTCTTC. Its protein product is CASSLVGTQSSYNEQFF. Full variable domain (remainder filled in from reference TRBV7-2 and TRBJ2-1): GAGVSQSPSNKVTEKGKDVELRCDPISGHTALYWYRQSLGQGLEFLIYFQGNSAPDKSGLPSDRFSAERTGGSVSTLTIQRTQQEDSAVYLCASSLVGTQSSYNEQFFGPGTRLTVL.

This clone is deemed medium-sized. This sequence joins TRBV19 and TRBJ1-1; no definite D call. Looked up from germline, CDR1 is LNHDA and CDR2 is SQIVND (reference sequence). V was shortened by 3 bases and J by 7 bases, with 9 bases between the two germline ends. The CDR3 consists of 12 residues. DNA for the CDR3: TGTGCCAGTAGTATCCGATGGGGTGAAGCTTTCTTT. Translation: CASSIRWGEAFF.

This chain uses TRBV9 with TRBJ1-4; D might be TRBD1 (5 bases). Germline V gene data show CDR1 as SGDLS and CDR2 as YYNGEE. Trimming left V 7 bases short and J 7 bases short, with 11 bases between. There are 12 residues in the CDR3. This CDR3 is CASAQGSEKLFF. The CDR3 nucleotides read TGTGCCAGCGCCCAGGGAAGTGAAAAACTGTTTTTT.

This clone was found many times. The J gene is TRBJ2-5, the V gene TRBV6-1, with a weak D call TRBD1 (6 bases). This CDR3 contains 14 residues. V lost 3 bases and J 3 bases, leaving 11 bases between the germline ends. Germline-derived CDR1 and CDR2 are MNHNS and SASEGT. The CDR3 bases are TGTGCCAGCAGTGACGATACAGGGAAAGAGACCCAGTACTTC. Translated, it gives CASSDDTGKETQYF.

This clone is large. The rearrangement joins TRBV19 to TRBJ1-1; D remains ambiguous. Germline V gives CDR1 LNHDA, CDR2 SQIVND (reference sequence). Trimming took off 3 bases at V and 6 bases at J, with 17 bases between the two ends. The CDR3 sequence is 15 residues long. The CDR3 DNA reads as TGTGCCAGTAGTATTACCCGGGCAGCTCTACCTGAAGCTTTCTTT. The encoded protein is CASSITRAALPEAFF.

This clone was found many times. The chain is built from TRBV20-1 and TRBJ1-5; tentatively, D is TRBD1 (6 bases). The CDR3 runs 15 residues. Germline assignment: CDR1 DFQATT and CDR2 SNEGSKA (reference sequence). Trimming took 0 bases from V and 4 from J, leaving 13 bases between them. The CDR3 spells CSARDWGQENQPQHF. In DNA, the CDR3 is TGCAGTGCTAGAGATTGGGGGCAGGAGAATCAGCCCCAGCATTTT.

This clone was detected ten times or more. J is TRBJ2-5 and V is TRBV29-1; D gene ambiguous. Germline lookup yields CDR1 SQVTM and CDR2 ANQGSEA. The CDR3 consists of 12 residues. V shed 3 bases and J shed 7 bases, with 12 bases lying between them. Here the CDR3 reads CSVDLGFGTQYF. For the CDR3, the DNA is TGCAGCGTTGATCTGGGATTTGGGACCCAGTACTTC. The full variable domain, completed using reference TRBV29-1 and TRBJ2-5, is SAVISQKPSRDICQRGTSLTIQCQVDSQVTMMFWYRQQPGQSLTLIATANQGSEATYESGFVIDKFPISRPNLTFSTLTVSNMSPEDSSIYLCSVDLGFGTQYFGPGTRLLVL.

V is TRBV5-1 and J is TRBJ2-3; D gene ambiguous. This CDR3 spans 15 amino acids. V lost 2 bases to trimming and J lost 2 bases, with 12 bases between them. Germline V gene sequence: CDR1 SGHRS, CDR2 YFSETQ. DNA for the CDR3: TGCGCCAGCAGCTTCGCCACTTCTATCACAGATACGCAGTATTTT. It translates to CASSFATSITDTQYF.

Many counts were recorded for this clone. The rearrangement uses TRBV2 and TRBJ1-1; D uncertain. The germline V gene encodes CDR1 SNHLY and CDR2 FYNNEI. This CDR3 comprises 13 residues. CDR3 in DNA: TGTGCTACACTGGGTCTTGGGGACACTGAAGCTTTCTTT. This encodes CATLGLGDTEAFF.

This chain joins TRBV18 and TRBJ2-2; D is unresolved. Germline lookup yields CDR1 KGHSH and CDR2 LQKENI. Trimming took off 8 bases at V and 5 bases at J, with 12 bases between the two ends. This CDR3 spans 13 amino acids. CDR3 in DNA: TGTGCCAGCCGTTCGCGAGGAACCGGGGAGCTGTTTTTT. It codes for CASRSRGTGELFF.

This clone was recorded at least ten times. The chain has TRBV25-1 and TRBJ1-2; D gene ambiguous. Trimming left V 4 bases short and J 4 bases short, with 7 bases between. The CDR3 is 12 amino acids. CDR1 and CDR2 (germline): MGHDK, SYGVNS. The CDR3 sequence is CASSGQLYGYTF. CDR3 nucleotides: TGTGCCAGCAGTGGGCAGCTCTATGGCTACACCTTC.

Judged by abundance, this clone is medium-sized. Distinct nucleotide sequences in the sample also encode this CDR3. V is TRBV6-4 and J is TRBJ2-3; D call uncertain. The CDR3 runs to 13 residues. The germline V gene has CDR1 MRHNA and CDR2 SNTAGT. V lost 4 bases to trimming and J lost 0 bases, with 5 bases between them. CDR3 DNA: TGTGCCAGCAGTGGTGGGAGCACAGATACGCAGTATTTT. It encodes CASSGGSTDTQYF.

This sequence joins TRBV30 and TRBJ1-2; tentative D call: TRBD1 (5 bases). In germline, CDR1 is GTSNPN, CDR2 SVGIG (reference sequence). Trimming cost V 4 bases and J 7 bases, with 13 bases left between them. The CDR3 consists of 12 residues. The CDR3 spells CAWISQGFGYTF. The CDR3 nucleotides read TGTGCCTGGATTTCCCAGGGATTTGGCTACACCTTC.

This clone was detected many times. The chain recombines TRBV20-1 with TRBJ2-7, with D possibly being TRBD2 (5 bases). The CDR3 spans 14 residues. Trimming took off 2 bases at V and 0 bases at J, with 11 bases between the two ends. Looked up from germline, CDR1 is DFQATT and CDR2 is SNEGSKA (reference sequence). In DNA form, the CDR3 reads TGCAGTGCTAGAAGGACTCTACTCTCCTACGAGCAGTACTTC. The encoded protein is CSARRTLLSYEQYF.

This clone was detected a few times. V is TRBV28 and J is TRBJ2-1; TRBD1 or TRBD2 may be the D gene (5 bases each). The germline V gene encodes CDR1 MDHEN and CDR2 SYDVKM. The CDR3 runs 16 residues. V was cut by 3 bases and J by 6 bases, with 18 bases left in between. CDR3 loop: CASSLSTGRSGNEQFF. DNA of the CDR3: TGTGCCAGCAGTTTGTCCACGGGACGGTCTGGCAATGAGCAGTTCTTC. The variable domain in full, completed from reference TRBV28 and TRBJ2-1, reads DVKVTQSSRYLVKRTGEKVFLECVQDMDHENMFWYRQDPGLGLRLIYFSYDVKMKEKGDIPEGYSVSREKKERFSLILESASTNQTSMYLCASSLSTGRSGNEQFFGPGTRLTVL.

This clone was seen ten or more times. J is TRBJ2-5 and V is TRBV7-9, with D unresolved. Germline V gives CDR1 SEHNR, CDR2 FQNEAQ (reference sequence). The CDR3 length is 11 residues. Trimming stripped 3 bases from V and 5 bases from J, with 4 bases between. CDR3 loop: CASSFSETQYF. The CDR3 nucleotides are TGTGCCAGCAGCTTTTCGGAGACCCAGTACTTC.

This clone showed up just once. This may be a read error: a much more frequent sequence differs by one nucleotide. This sample also contains other DNA sequences that code for the same CDR3. The rearrangement uses TRBV3-1 and TRBJ2-5; no clear D gene. Germline CDR1 is LGHDT and CDR2 is YNNKEL (reference sequence). The V end lost 3 bases, the J end lost 13 bases, and 15 bases lay between the germline ends. CDR3 length: 12 residues. The CDR3 here is CASSQDRGALYF. Written as DNA, the CDR3 is TGTGCCAGCAGCCAGGATCGCGGTGCCTTGTACTTC.

The V and J genes are TRBV27 and TRBJ2-7, with 9 positions matching TRBD1. This CDR3 is 17 amino acids long. Germline V lookup: CDR1 MNHEY, CDR2 SMNVEV (reference sequence). After removal of 7 bases from V and 0 bases from J, the junction contained 13 bases not matched to a gene. The CDR3 spells CASIPYGQGTNSYEQYF. In DNA, the CDR3 is TGTGCCAGCATTCCCTATGGACAGGGGACCAACTCCTACGAGCAGTACTTC.

Ten or more counts support this clone. The J gene is TRBJ2-1, the V gene TRBV18, with a possible D match to TRBD2 (6 bases). V was cut by 4 bases and J by 8 bases, with 15 bases left in between. The germline V gene encodes CDR1 KGHSH and CDR2 LQKENI. The CDR3 is 14 residues long. The CDR3 sequence: CASSRGAGSDEQFF. The CDR3 DNA reads as TGTGCCAGCTCACGAGGGGCGGGGAGCGATGAGCAGTTCTTC.

For the CDR3, the DNA is TGTGCCAGCAGTTTTAGGGGACTAGCGGGATGGAGCACAGAGCAGTACTTC. It translates to CASSFRGLAGWSTEQYF. The rearrangement joins TRBV12-3 or TRBV12-4 to TRBJ2-7; TRBD2 aligns across 13 bases. The CDR3 has 17 amino acids. Germline trimming cut 3 bases from V and 7 bases from J; bases unmatched to any gene: 12.

The sample holds many counts of this clone. The V gene is TRBV24-1, the J gene TRBJ2-3, with 9 bases fitting TRBD1. J was trimmed by 4 bases and V by 9 bases; bases with no gene match: 4. The CDR3 covers 13 residues. Germline V CDR1 and CDR2: KGHDR, SFDVKD. CDR3 nucleotide sequence: TGTGCCACCTCACAGGGGGCCCCAGATACGCAGTATTTT. As protein: CATSQGAPDTQYF.